This T cell receptor (beta chain) was captured by sequencing in a study of cytomegalovirus exposure and HLA in healthy donors. Findings of the study overall: Beyond CMV serostatus, there was no information to go on about immune exposure.

The donors comprised healthy bone marrow donors. The study ran its PCR with 60 Vbeta and 13 Jbeta primers. Sequencing was performed with immunoSEQ multiplex PCR; in TCRdb, only in-frame clones are kept and a portion is missing. Of 69,000 or so clones in the sample, around 76% were seen once. In this sample, this clone turned up a few times. Antigen: not known. CDR3 length: 14 residues. Germline V gives CDR1 SGHRS, CDR2 YFSETQ. V was trimmed by 1 base and J by 3 bases, leaving 11 bases between them. The rearrangement uses TRBV5-1 and TRBJ2-7; D is perhaps TRBD1 (5 bases). This clonotype was sampled from a man between 18 and 35 years old in good health and CMV-seronegative. The sequenced sample was PBMCs. CDR3 region: CASSLSQGDYEQYF. In nucleotides, the CDR3 is TGCGCCAGCAGCTTGAGTCAGGGCGACTACGAGCAGTACTTC. Combining the CDR3 with reference TRBV5-1 and TRBJ2-7 gives the whole variable domain KAGVTQTPRYLIKTRGQQVTLSCSPISGHRSVSWYQQTPGQGLQFLFEYFSETQRNKGNFPGRFSGRQFSNSRSEMNVSTLELGDSALYLCASSLSQGDYEQYFGPGTRLTVT.